Presented here are 24 T cell receptor beta chains from one specimen sequenced in a study of OX40 agonist ivuxolimab in advanced cancers. Profiled with immunoSEQ multiplex PCR; TCRdb holds only in-frame clones, not every one. The table has about 22,000 clones, approximately 86% seen once. Specimen: CD4+ or CD8+ T cells sorted from blood, collected in a trial of the OX40 agonist ivuxolimab. Source of these receptors: an adult with an advanced solid tumor such as melanoma, head and neck, liver or kidney cancer.

V usage is TRBV6-1 and J usage is TRBJ2-7; 11 bases line up with TRBD2. Unmatched junction bases numbered 6, after V lost 6 bases and J lost 2 bases. Per the germline V gene, CDR1 is MNHNS and CDR2 is SASEGT. The CDR3 runs 15 residues. CDR3 loop: CASRAGLAETYEQYF. DNA for the CDR3: TGTGCCAGCAGGGCGGGACTAGCGGAAACCTACGAGCAGTACTTC.

By sample share, this clone is medium-sized. The chain links TRBV2 to TRBJ2-1, with 8 bases that match TRBD2. V gave up 4 bases and J gave up 7 bases; unmatched junction bases: 9. This CDR3 has 15 amino acids. Germline lookup yields CDR1 SNHLY and CDR2 FYNNEI. The CDR3 region is CASSASSGIRNEQFF. CDR3 sequence (DNA): TGTGCCAGCAGTGCGAGTAGCGGGATCCGTAATGAGCAGTTCTTC.

J is TRBJ2-3 and V is TRBV11-2; no reliable D call. The length of the CDR3 is 15 residues. Germline V gene sequence: CDR1 SGHAT, CDR2 FQNNGV. With 0 bases removed from V and 3 bases from J, the gap between germline ends came to 10 bases. The CDR3 bases are TGTGCCAGCAGCTTAGACGAGGCAGTAACAGATACGCAGTATTTT. It yields the protein CASSLDEAVTDTQYF. Drawing the rest from reference TRBV11-2 and TRBJ2-3, the complete variable domain is EAGVAQSPRYKIIEKRQSVAFWCNPISGHATLYWYQQILGQGPKLLIQFQNNGVVDDSQLPKDRFSAERLKGVDSTLKIQPAKLEDSAVYLCASSLDEAVTDTQYFGPGTRLTVL.

The chain links TRBV27 to TRBJ1-6; maybe TRBD1 (5 bases). The V gene's germline CDR1 is MNHEY and CDR2 SMNVEV (reference sequence). Trimming removed 1 base at V and 7 bases at J, with 14 bases between. The CDR3 has 16 amino acids. The CDR3 coding sequence is TGTGCCAGCAGTTTATATTGGGGCGAACTAAATTCACCCCTCCACTTT. Translating gives CASSLYWGELNSPLHF.

This clone was seen once. The rearrangement joins TRBV6-5 to TRBJ2-1, with 8 nucleotides matching TRBD2. This CDR3 comprises 13 residues. The junction had 2 bases not matched to a gene; V was cut back by 2 bases and J by 8 bases. Per the germline V gene, CDR1 is MNHEY and CDR2 is SVGAGI. This CDR3 is CASSYRGGDEQFF. The CDR3 nucleotides are TGTGCCAGCAGTTACCGGGGGGGGGATGAGCAGTTCTTC.

The V call is TRBV27, the J call TRBJ2-3, with 10 positions matching TRBD1. The CDR3 totals 17 residues. J lost 1 base, V lost 3 bases, and 7 bases had no gene match. Germline V gene data show CDR1 as MNHEY and CDR2 as SMNVEV (reference sequence). For the CDR3, the DNA is TGTGCCAGCAGTTTGGAGGGACAGGGGTCCCGCACAGATACGCAGTATTTT. Protein: CASSLEGQGSRTDTQYF.

The rearrangement links TRBV5-4 to TRBJ2-6; the D is unclear. V lost 4 bases, J lost 1 base, and 6 bases lay in between. CDR1 SGHNT and CDR2 YYREEE come from the germline V gene (reference sequence). The CDR3 loop spans 14 amino acids. CDR3 coding DNA: TGTGCCAGCAGCCGAGATTCTGGGGCCAACGTCCTGACTTTC. It yields the protein CASSRDSGANVLTF. Together with reference TRBV5-4 and TRBJ2-6, the CDR3 gives the full variable domain: ETGVTQSPTHLIKTRGQQVTLRCSSQSGHNTVSWYQQALGQGPQFIFQYYREEENGRGNFPPRFSGLQFPNYSSELNVNALELDDSALYLCASSRDSGANVLTFGAGSRLTVL.

The rearrangement joins TRBV7-2 to TRBJ1-1; 9 bases match TRBD1. The CDR3 extends over 14 amino acids. Trimming took 4 bases from V and 1 from J; bases not matched to a gene: 1. Germline lookup yields CDR1 SGHTA and CDR2 FQGNSA. The DNA for the CDR3 is TGTGCCAGCAGCTGGGGACAGGGGAACACTGAAGCTTTCTTT. It translates to CASSWGQGNTEAFF.

The rearrangement uses TRBV7-2 and TRBJ2-7; D is unresolved. Germline-derived CDR1 and CDR2 are SGHTA and FQGNSA. The CDR3 loop spans 15 amino acids. V lost 5 bases and J lost 3, with 17 bases in between. The CDR3 sequence: CASSLTSSGYYEQYF. CDR3 in DNA: TGTGCCAGCAGCCTCACCTCTAGTGGATACTACGAGCAGTACTTC.

The J gene is TRBJ2-1, the V gene TRBV5-6; 7 bases line up with TRBD2. CDR1 and CDR2 (germline): SGHDT, YYEEEE. The CDR3 totals 13 residues. The V and J ends lost 6 bases and 9 bases, in that order; junction bases with no gene match: 9. CDR3 region: CASISGLLGEQFF. CDR3 sequence (DNA): TGTGCCAGCATCTCGGGACTATTAGGTGAGCAGTTCTTC.

This sequence joins TRBV7-9 and TRBJ2-5; D might be TRBD1 (5 bases). Germline CDR1 and CDR2: SEHNR and FQNEAQ (reference sequence). Trimming pared 2 bases from V and 5 bases from J, leaving 12 bases between. The CDR3 has 14 amino acids. The CDR3 reads CASSLQGLMETQYF. For the CDR3, the DNA is TGTGCCAGCAGCTTACAGGGATTAATGGAGACCCAGTACTTC.

V usage is TRBV19 and J usage is TRBJ1-1; 7 bases fit TRBD1. The germline gives CDR1 LNHDA, CDR2 SQIVND (reference sequence). This CDR3 has 15 amino acids. Trimming took 7 bases from V and 1 from J; bases not matched to a gene: 9. CDR3 amino acids: CASTILGGWNTEAFF. Written as DNA, the CDR3 is TGTGCCAGTACTATCTTAGGGGGCTGGAACACTGAAGCTTTCTTT.

The chain has TRBV19 and TRBJ1-5, with no clear D. The V gene lost 3 bases and the J gene lost 2 bases, with 11 bases spanning the gap. CDR3 length equals 15 residues. Germline values: CDR1 LNHDA, CDR2 SQIVND (reference sequence). The CDR3 DNA reads TGTGCCAGTAGTATGTCGCCAAGGGGCAATCAGCCCCAGCATTTT. Its translation: CASSMSPRGNQPQHF. Supplemented by reference TRBV19 and TRBJ1-5, the full variable domain reads DGGITQSPKYLFRKEGQNVTLSCEQNLNHDAMYWYRQDPGQGLRLIYYSQIVNDFQKGDIAEGYSVSREKKESFPLTVTSAQKNPTAFYLCASSMSPRGNQPQHFGDGTRLSIL.

The chain employs TRBV19 and TRBJ1-5; 10 bases line up with TRBD1. This CDR3 comprises 17 residues. CDR1 and CDR2 (germline): LNHDA, SQIVND (reference sequence). J lost 4 bases, V lost 7 bases, and 13 bases had no gene match. Here the CDR3 reads CASTSGTGERSNQPQHF. In nucleotides, the CDR3 is TGTGCCAGTACCAGTGGGACAGGGGAGAGAAGTAATCAGCCCCAGCATTTT.

The chain is built from TRBV14 and TRBJ2-1; D gene unclear. The germline CDR1 and CDR2 sequences are SGHDN and FVKESK. V gave up 5 bases and J gave up 6 bases, with 11 bases separating them. This CDR3 is built from 13 residues. This chain's CDR3 is CASSAARTNEQFF. In DNA form, the CDR3 reads TGTGCCAGCAGCGCCGCACGAACCAATGAGCAGTTCTTC.

The J gene is TRBJ2-7, the V gene TRBV7-9, with 7 bases matching TRBD1. The germline V gene encodes CDR1 SEHNR and CDR2 FQNEAQ (reference sequence). Losses at the gene ends were 5 bases for V and 3 bases for J; bases not matched to a gene: 7. This CDR3 contains 14 residues. The CDR3 DNA reads as TGTGCCAGCAGCCTCCCCGGGACAGACTACGAGCAGTACTTC. It translates to CASSLPGTDYEQYF.

This rearrangement joins TRBV28 to TRBJ2-1; 7 bases match TRBD1. J lost 6 bases, V lost 9 bases, and 2 bases had no gene match. The CDR3 has 11 residues. Germline V gene lookup returns CDR1 MDHEN and CDR2 SYDVKM. Written as DNA, the CDR3 is TGTGCCAGTGGGACAGTCAATGAGCAGTTCTTC. It encodes CASGTVNEQFF.

The chain uses TRBV9 and TRBJ2-1; no definite D call. V lost 0 bases to trimming and J lost 4 bases, with 5 bases between them. CDR1 is SGDLS, CDR2 YYNGEE, per germline. The CDR3 loop spans 13 amino acids. The CDR3 sequence is CASSVAGYNEQFF. The CDR3 DNA sequence: TGTGCCAGCAGCGTAGCGGGTTACAATGAGCAGTTCTTC.

The V and J genes are TRBV5-5 and TRBJ1-1, with 8 bases that match TRBD1. CDR3 length: 16 residues. V lost 3 bases to trimming and J lost 2 bases; unmatched junction nucleotides: 9. Per the germline V gene, CDR1 is SGHKS and CDR2 is YYEKEE (reference sequence). CDR3 in DNA: TGTGCCAGCAGCTGGAGGGGACAGGCTTTAAACACTGAAGCTTTCTTT. Protein sequence: CASSWRGQALNTEAFF. Full variable domain (missing parts from reference TRBV5-5 and TRBJ1-1): DAGVTQSPTHLIKTRGQQVTLRCSPISGHKSVSWYQQVLGQGPQFIFQYYEKEERGRGNFPDRFSARQFPNYSSELNVNALLLGDSALYLCASSWRGQALNTEAFFGQGTRLTVV.

This chain connects TRBV9 to TRBJ2-5, with a weak D call TRBD1 (5 bases). This CDR3 contains 14 residues. V gave up 2 bases and J gave up 3 bases, with 11 bases separating them. Germline values: CDR1 SGDLS, CDR2 YYNGEE. The CDR3 DNA sequence: TGTGCCAGCAGCGTTTTGGGGCTAAAAGAGACCCAGTACTTC. This codes for CASSVLGLKETQYF. Full variable domain (remainder filled in from reference TRBV9 and TRBJ2-5): DSGVTQTPKHLITATGQRVTLRCSPRSGDLSVYWYQQSLDQGLQFLIQYYNGEERAKGNILERFSAQQFPDLHSELNLSSLELGDSALYFCASSVLGLKETQYFGPGTRLLVL.

The chain recombines TRBV7-9 with TRBJ2-7; TRBD1 is a possible D gene (5 bases). The germline V and J ends were trimmed by 1 base and 2 bases, with 12 bases remaining between them. This CDR3 region has 15 residues. Germline CDR1 and CDR2: SEHNR and FQNEAQ (reference sequence). CDR3 protein: CASSLDRSRAYEQYF. In DNA, the CDR3 is TGTGCCAGCAGCTTAGACAGGTCCCGAGCCTACGAGCAGTACTTC. The whole variable domain, remainder taken from reference TRBV7-9 and TRBJ2-7, is DTGVSQNPRHKITKRGQNVTFRCDPISEHNRLYWYRQTLGQGPEFLTYFQNEAQLEKSRLLSDRFSAERPKGSFSTLEIQRTEQGDSAMYLCASSLDRSRAYEQYFGPGTRLTVT.

This chain connects TRBV27 to TRBJ1-2, with a weak D call TRBD1 (5 bases). This CDR3 has 16 residues. The germline V gene encodes CDR1 MNHEY and CDR2 SMNVEV (reference sequence). V was cut by 3 bases and J by 5 bases, with 19 bases left in between. CDR3 region: CASSFAGGGGGYGYTF. The CDR3 bases are TGTGCCAGCAGTTTTGCCGGGGGGGGAGGCGGTTATGGCTACACCTTC.

Only one count was recorded for this clone. CDR3 region: CASSPVFRRGYEQYF. CDR3 DNA: TGCGCCAGCAGCCCTGTCTTTAGGAGGGGCTACGAGCAGTACTTC. V and J are TRBV4-1 and TRBJ2-7; a weak D match, TRBD2 (6 bases). The V and J ends lost 4 bases and 3 bases respectively, with 16 bases between them. Germline CDR1 reads MGHRA; CDR2 reads YSYEKL. The CDR3 spans 15 residues.

This chain links TRBV27 with TRBJ1-1, with 7 bases lining up with TRBD1. CDR1 is MNHEY and CDR2 is SMNVEV in the germline V gene (reference sequence). V shed 6 bases, J shed 1 base, and the junction held 2 bases outside the gene matches. The CDR3 consists of 13 residues. The CDR3 bases are TGTGCCAGCAGCAGACAGGGGAACACTGAAGCTTTCTTT. Its protein product is CASSRQGNTEAFF.